Following are 5 T cell receptor beta chains from one sample sequenced in a study of blood T cell repertoires in COVID-19. Sequencing used immunoSEQ multiplex PCR; TCRdb keeps in-frame clones, though not all of them. Of approximately 90,000 clones in the sample, roughly 70% were seen once. Sample: peripheral blood. The source is a woman of 80 years or more with acute or convalescent COVID-19.

The chain has TRBV7-2 and TRBJ1-2; D not certain. Germline lookup yields CDR1 SGHTA and CDR2 FQGNSA. CDR3 length: 15 residues. Trimming shortened V by 1 base and J by 3 bases, and 12 bases separated the two germline ends. The CDR3 sequence: CASSLVWAGDYGYTF. CDR3 DNA sequence: TGTGCCAGCAGCTTAGTGTGGGCAGGCGACTATGGCTACACCTTC.

This clone has a single count. The rearrangement joins TRBV2 to TRBJ2-5, with TRBD1 matching over 8 bases. V shed 4 bases, J shed 5 bases, and the junction held 0 bases outside the gene matches. CDR1 SNHLY and CDR2 FYNNEI come from the germline V gene. CDR3 length: 12 amino acids. The CDR3 region is CASSGQGETQYF. CDR3 nucleotide sequence: TGTGCCAGCAGTGGACAGGGGGAGACCCAGTACTTC.

CDR3 DNA sequence: TGTGCCAGCAGCGTAGGGACAGCGAACACTGAAGCTTTCTTT. Residues: CASSVGTANTEAFF. The rearrangement uses TRBV9 and TRBJ1-1; TRBD1 is a possible D gene (6 bases). The V and J ends lost 0 bases and 1 base respectively, with 7 bases between them. This CDR3 has 14 residues. CDR1 and CDR2 from the germline V gene are SGDLS and YYNGEE.

The rearrangement joins TRBV29-1 to TRBJ2-7; 10 bases line up with TRBD1. This CDR3 contains 17 residues. V lost 4 bases, J lost 4 bases, and 16 bases stayed unmatched. CDR1 is SQVTM, CDR2 ANQGSEA, per germline. The CDR3 DNA reads TGCAGCGTTGCCCCCCGCCGGCCGGGACAGGGGATATACGAGCAGTACTTC. Translated, it gives CSVAPRRPGQGIYEQYF.

The V call is TRBV30, the J call TRBJ1-5; unclear D gene. Germline V gives CDR1 GTSNPN, CDR2 SVGIG (reference sequence). V shed 1 base and J shed 6 bases, with 13 bases lying between them. The CDR3 is made up of 14 amino acids. In DNA form, the CDR3 reads TGTGCCTGGAGTGAGAGTCAGAGGAGTCAGCCCCAGCATTTT. Protein product: CAWSESQRSQPQHF. Variable domain in full (rest from reference TRBV30 and TRBJ1-5): SQTIHQWPATLVQPVGSPLSLECTVEGTSNPNLYWYRQAAGRGLQLLFYSVGIGQISSEVPQNLSASRPQDRQFILSSKKLLLSDSGFYLCAWSESQRSQPQHFGDGTRLSIL.